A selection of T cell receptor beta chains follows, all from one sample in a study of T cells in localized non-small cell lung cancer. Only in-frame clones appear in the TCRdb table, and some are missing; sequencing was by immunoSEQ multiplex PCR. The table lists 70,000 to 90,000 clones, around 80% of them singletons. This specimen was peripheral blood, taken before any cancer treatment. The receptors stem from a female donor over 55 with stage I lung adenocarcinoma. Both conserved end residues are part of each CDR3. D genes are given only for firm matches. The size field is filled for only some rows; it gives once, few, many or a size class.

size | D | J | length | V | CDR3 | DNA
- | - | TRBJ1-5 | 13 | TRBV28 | CASSLPAGGTQHF | TGTGCCAGCAGTTTGCCCGCTGGGGGGACCCAGCATTTT
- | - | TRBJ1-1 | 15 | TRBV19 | CASSIAEGGNTEAFF | TGTGCCAGTAGTATAGCCGAGGGGGGGAACACTGAAGCTTTCTTT
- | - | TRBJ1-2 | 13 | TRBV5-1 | CASSLSDNYGYTF | TGCGCCAGCAGCTTATCAGATAACTATGGCTACACCTTC
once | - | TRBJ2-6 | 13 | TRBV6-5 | CAVTGSGANVLTF | TGTGCCGTCACAGGCTCTGGGGCCAACGTCCTGACTTTC
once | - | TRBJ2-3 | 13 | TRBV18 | CASSPRQTDTQYF | TGTGCCAGCTCACCACGACAGACAGATACGCAGTATTTT
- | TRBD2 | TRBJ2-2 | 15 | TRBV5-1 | CASSWTSGRIGELFF | TGCGCCAGCAGCTGGACTAGCGGGAGGATCGGGGAGCTGTTTTTT
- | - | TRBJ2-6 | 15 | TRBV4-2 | CASSQAVSGANVLTF | TGTGCCAGCAGCCAAGCGGTGTCTGGGGCCAACGTCCTGACTTTC
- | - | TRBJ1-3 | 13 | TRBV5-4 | CASSLGAGDTIYF | TGTGCCAGCAGCTTGGGAGCCGGGGACACCATATATTTT
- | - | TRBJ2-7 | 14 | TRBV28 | CASSKDEVIVQQYF | TGTGCCAGCAGCAAAGACGAGGTAATCGTCCAGCAGTACTTC
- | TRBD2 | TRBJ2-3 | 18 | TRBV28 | CASSLGETSGRFSDTQYF | TGTGCCAGCAGTTTGGGGGAGACTAGCGGGAGATTTTCAGATACGCAGTATTTT
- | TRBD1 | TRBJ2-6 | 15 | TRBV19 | CATRTGRGGANVLTF | TGTGCCACGAGGACAGGGCGAGGTGGGGCCAACGTCCTGACTTTC
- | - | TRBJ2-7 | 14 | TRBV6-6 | CASKRTGSSYEQYF | TGTGCCAGCAAACGCACAGGTAGCTCCTACGAGCAGTACTTC
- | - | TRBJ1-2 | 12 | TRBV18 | CASSHGDYGYTF | TGTGCCAGCTCCCACGGGGACTATGGCTACACCTTC
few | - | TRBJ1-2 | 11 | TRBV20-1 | CSARTWAGYTF | TGCAGTGCTAGGACCTGGGCAGGCTACACCTTC
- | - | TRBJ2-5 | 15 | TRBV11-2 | CASSLDTGARETQYF | TGTGCCAGCAGCTTAGACACGGGGGCCCGGGAGACCCAGTACTTC
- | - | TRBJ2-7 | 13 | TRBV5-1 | CASTGQDPYEQYF | TGCGCCAGCACAGGGCAGGATCCCTACGAGCAGTACTTC
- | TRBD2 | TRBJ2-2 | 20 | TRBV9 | CASSGRLAGGVRGNTGELFF | TGTGCCAGCAGCGGAAGACTAGCGGGAGGGGTAAGAGGGAACACCGGGGAGCTGTTTTTT
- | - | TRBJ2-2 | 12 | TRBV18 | CASSPVTGELFF | TGTGCCAGCTCACCAGTTACCGGGGAGCTGTTTTTT
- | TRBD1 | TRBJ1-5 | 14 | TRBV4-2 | CASSLQGGNQPQHF | TGTGCCAGCAGCCTGCAGGGGGGCAATCAGCCCCAGCATTTT
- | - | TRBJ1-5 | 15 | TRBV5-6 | CASSPRRGANQPQHF | TGTGCCAGCAGCCCACGCAGGGGAGCCAATCAGCCCCAGCATTTT
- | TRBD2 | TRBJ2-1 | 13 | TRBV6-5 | CASSWTSYNEQFF | TGTGCCAGCAGTTGGACTAGCTACAATGAGCAGTTCTTC
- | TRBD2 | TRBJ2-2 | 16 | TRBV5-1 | CASTRESGVNTGELFF | TGCGCCAGCACTAGGGAGAGCGGGGTTAACACCGGGGAGCTGTTTTTT
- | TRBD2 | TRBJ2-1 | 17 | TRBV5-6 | CASSLRTSGSSYNEQFF | TGTGCCAGCAGCTTGCGGACTAGCGGGAGCTCCTACAATGAGCAGTTCTTC
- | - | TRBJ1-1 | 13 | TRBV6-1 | CASSDRAHTEAFF | TGTGCCAGCAGTGACAGGGCGCACACTGAAGCTTTCTTT
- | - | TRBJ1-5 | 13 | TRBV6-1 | CASSVGGDQPQHF | TGTGCCAGCAGTGTGGGGGGCGATCAGCCCCAGCATTTT
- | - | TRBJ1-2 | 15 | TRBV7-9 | CASSLPGQRVWGYTF | TGTGCCAGCAGCTTGCCGGGACAAAGGGTCTGGGGCTACACCTTC
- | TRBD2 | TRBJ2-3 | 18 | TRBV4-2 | CASSQDLERRESIYTQYF | TGTGCCAGCAGCCAAGATCTCGAGAGGCGGGAGAGCATCTATACGCAGTATTTT
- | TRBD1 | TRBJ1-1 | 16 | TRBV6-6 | CASSRPGTGGGSEAFF | TGTGCCAGCAGTAGGCCCGGGACAGGGGGCGGATCTGAAGCTTTCTTT
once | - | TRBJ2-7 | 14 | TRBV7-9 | CASSHRTEGYEQYF | TGTGCCAGCAGCCACCGGACAGAAGGATACGAGCAGTACTTC
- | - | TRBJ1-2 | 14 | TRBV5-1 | CASSLSGANYGYTF | TGCGCCAGCAGCTTGTCAGGGGCCAACTATGGCTACACCTTC
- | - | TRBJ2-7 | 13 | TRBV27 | CASRRTNEYEQYF | TGTGCCAGCAGGAGGACAAATGAGTACGAGCAGTACTTC
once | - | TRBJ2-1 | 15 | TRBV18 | CASSSRVGSYNEQFF | TGTGCCAGCTCATCCAGGGTAGGGTCCTACAATGAGCAGTTCTTC
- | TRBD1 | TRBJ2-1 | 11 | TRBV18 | CASSSDRAEFF | TGTGCCAGCTCCTCGGACAGGGCGGAGTTCTTC
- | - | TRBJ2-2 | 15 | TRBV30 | CAWSVRGINTGELFF | TGTGCCTGGAGTGTACGTGGGATTAACACCGGGGAGCTGTTTTTT
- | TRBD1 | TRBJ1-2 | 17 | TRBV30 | CAWSLSSDRGLSYGYTF | TGTGCCTGGAGTCTTTCCAGCGACAGGGGGCTCTCCTATGGCTACACCTTC
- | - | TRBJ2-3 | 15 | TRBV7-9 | CASSLRGISTDTQYF | TGTGCCAGCAGCTTGCGGGGTATAAGCACAGATACGCAGTATTTT
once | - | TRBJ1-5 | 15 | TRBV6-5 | CASTADRNSNQPQHF | TGTGCCAGCACCGCGGACAGAAATAGCAATCAGCCCCAGCATTTT
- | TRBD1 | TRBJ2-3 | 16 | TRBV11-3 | CASSLGGTGVADTQYF | TGTGCCAGCAGCTTAGGAGGGACAGGGGTTGCAGATACGCAGTATTTT
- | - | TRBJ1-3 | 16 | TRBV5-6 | CASSLTMVLSGNTIYF | TGTGCCAGCAGCTTGACCATGGTTTTAAGTGGAAACACCATATATTTT
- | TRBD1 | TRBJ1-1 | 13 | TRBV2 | CASSTGQGSLRFF | TGTGCCAGCAGTACGGGACAGGGATCGTTAAGGTTCTTT
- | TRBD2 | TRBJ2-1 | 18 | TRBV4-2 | CASSQSSSGRSSYNEQFF | TGTGCCAGCAGCCAATCCTCTAGCGGGAGGAGCTCCTACAATGAGCAGTTCTTC
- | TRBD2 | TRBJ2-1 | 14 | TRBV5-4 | CASSPPASGEEQFF | TGTGCCAGCAGCCCTCCAGCTAGCGGGGAGGAGCAGTTCTTC
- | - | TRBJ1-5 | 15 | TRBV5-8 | CASSLSGAGNQPQHF | TGTGCCAGCAGCTTGTCGGGGGCTGGCAATCAGCCCCAGCATTTT
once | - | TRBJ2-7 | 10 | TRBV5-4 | CASSFEPLYF | TGTGCCAGCAGCTTCGAGCCCCTTTACTTC